The clone carrying this TCR beta chain is a singleton in its sample. cDNA reverse transcribed from extracted RNA served as the sequencing template. Profiling relied on immunoSEQ multiplex PCR, and the TCRdb table lists in-frame clones only, not all of them. The profile shows about 200,000 clones, 56% of them singletons. Germline assignment: CDR1 MGHDK and CDR2 SYGVNS. With V trimmed by 5 bases and J by 5 bases, 1 base remained unmatched. The CDR3 is made up of 12 amino acids. The data originate from a study of CD8+ T cells in alopecia areata. The receptor was derived from a human donor in good health. This sequence joins TRBV25-1 and TRBJ1-2; TRBD1 matches 8 bases. The sample taken for sequencing was CD8+ T cells sorted from blood. The DNA for the CDR3 is TGTGCCAGCAGTTGGACAGGGTATGGCTACACCTTC. Translating it yields CASSWTGYGYTF.